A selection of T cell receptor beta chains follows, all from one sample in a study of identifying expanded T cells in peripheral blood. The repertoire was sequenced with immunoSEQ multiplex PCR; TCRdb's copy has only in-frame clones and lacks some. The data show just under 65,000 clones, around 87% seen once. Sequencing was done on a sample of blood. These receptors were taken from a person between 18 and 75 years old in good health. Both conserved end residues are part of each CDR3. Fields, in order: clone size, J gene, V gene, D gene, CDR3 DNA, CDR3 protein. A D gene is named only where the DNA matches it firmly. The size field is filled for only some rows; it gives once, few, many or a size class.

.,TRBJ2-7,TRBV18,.,TGTGCCAGCTCACCACGGGGTACAGGTAGCTCCTACGAGCAGTACTTC,CASSPRGTGSSYEQYF
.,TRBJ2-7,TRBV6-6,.,TGTGCCAGCAGTTACGGGCAGGGGTCTTCCGAGCAGTACTTC,CASSYGQGSSEQYF
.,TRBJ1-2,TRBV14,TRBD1,TGTGCCAGCAGCCATAACACAGGGGGCTATGGCTACACCTTC,CASSHNTGGYGYTF
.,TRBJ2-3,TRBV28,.,TGTGCCAGCAGTTTATTGAAGGCCTCTAGCACAGATACGCAGTATTTT,CASSLLKASSTDTQYF
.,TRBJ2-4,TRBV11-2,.,TGTGCCAGCAGCTTAGAGTGGACATCCTTTTATCAGTACTTC,CASSLEWTSFYQYF
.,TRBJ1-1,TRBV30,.,TGTTCACTCGGGCCCGCTGCTTTCTTT,CSLGPAAFF
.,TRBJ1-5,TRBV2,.,TGTGCCAGCAGGCAGGGTGAGGGACAGCCCCAGCATTTT,CASRQGEGQPQHF
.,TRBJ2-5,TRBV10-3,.,TGTGCCATCAGTGGCAGGGAACGAGAGACCCAGTACTTC,CAISGRERETQYF
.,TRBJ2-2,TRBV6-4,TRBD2,TGTGCCAGCAGTGAAAGCGGGGGGGCTACCGGGGAGCTGTTTTTT,CASSESGGATGELFF
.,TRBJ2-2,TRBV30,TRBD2,TGTGCCTGGAGCTGGCTAGCGGGGGCGACCGGGGAGCTGTTTTTT,CAWSWLAGATGELFF
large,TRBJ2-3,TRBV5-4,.,TGTGCCAGCAGGCTGACAGGACTCACAGATACGCAGTATTTT,CASRLTGLTDTQYF
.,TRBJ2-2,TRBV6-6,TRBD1,TGTGCCAGCAGTTACGACAGGGGAGCGAACACCGGGGAGCTGTTTTTT,CASSYDRGANTGELFF
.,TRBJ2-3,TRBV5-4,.,TGTGCCAGCAACCCGGCAGGATGGGCAGATACGCAGTATTTT,CASNPAGWADTQYF
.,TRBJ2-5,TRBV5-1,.,TGCGCCAGCAGCATCGGGACCCCCGCCAGGGAGACCCAGTACTTC,CASSIGTPARETQYF
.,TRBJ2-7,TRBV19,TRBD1,TGTGCCAGTAGTTACGACATACCGGGACAGCACTCCTACGAGCAGTACTTC,CASSYDIPGQHSYEQYF